A single sample gave rise to the 32 T cell receptor beta chains below, sequenced in a study of beta chain features in type 1 diabetes. All of the isolated RNA was reverse transcribed, so expressed TCRB transcripts were sequenced. Sequencing was performed with immunoSEQ multiplex PCR; in TCRdb, only in-frame clones are kept and a portion is missing. The sample carries some 240,000 clones, 11% recorded once. The specimen was central memory CD4+ T cells from blood. The receptor set was obtained from a man younger than 30 in good health.

The J gene is TRBJ1-5, the V gene TRBV7-9, with TRBD1 as a possible D gene (6 bases). The germline CDR1 and CDR2 sequences are SEHNR and FQNEAQ (reference sequence). The CDR3 contains 13 residues. V lost 2 bases to trimming and J lost 5 bases, with 7 bases between them. CDR3 in amino acids: CASSLQGHQPQHF. In DNA, the CDR3 is TGTGCCAGCAGCTTACAGGGGCATCAGCCCCAGCATTTT.

This clone was observed a few times. This rearrangement joins TRBV5-6 to TRBJ2-1; D is unclear. CDR3 length: 15 amino acids. Germline V gene sequence: CDR1 SGHDT, CDR2 YYEEEE. The V gene lost 2 bases and the J gene lost 7 bases, with 16 bases spanning the gap. Here the CDR3 reads CASSLYGLDRNEQFF. The CDR3 DNA is TGTGCCAGCAGCTTATACGGGCTAGATAGAAATGAGCAGTTCTTC.

CDR3 sequence reads: CASSFPNTEAFF. CDR3 in DNA: TGTGCCAGCAGCTTCCCGAACACTGAAGCTTTCTTT. The chain recombines TRBV7-8 with TRBJ1-1; D unclear. The CDR3 is 12 amino acids. V was trimmed by 3 bases and J by 1 base, leaving 3 bases between them. Germline V gene lookup returns CDR1 SGHVS and CDR2 FQNEAQ.

This clone was counted between two and nine times. The chain combines TRBV6-9 with TRBJ1-5; D remains ambiguous. V was pared by 7 bases and J by 9 bases, with 16 bases between. The CDR3 extends over 13 amino acids. In germline, CDR1 is MNHGY, CDR2 SVAAGI. For the CDR3, the DNA is TGTGCCAGCAAGACATTAAGAGTTGCGCCCCAGCATTTT. The encoded protein is CASKTLRVAPQHF.

V is TRBV30 and J is TRBJ1-3; no definite D call. The CDR3 contains 11 residues. CDR1 and CDR2 from the germline V gene are GTSNPN and SVGIG (reference sequence). CDR3 sequence reads: CARVSGNTIYF. The CDR3 DNA reads TGTGCTCGGGTGTCTGGAAACACCATATATTTT.

This clone came up a few times. V gene TRBV11-2 combines with J gene TRBJ2-2; D remains ambiguous. This CDR3 comprises 16 residues. Trimming removed 0 bases at V and 4 bases at J, with 12 bases between. Looked up from germline, CDR1 is SGHAT and CDR2 is FQNNGV. CDR3 residues: CASSLDRRSATGELFF. CDR3 DNA: TGTGCCAGCAGCTTAGATCGGCGGTCGGCCACCGGGGAGCTGTTTTTT.

This clone was found a few times. The chain links TRBV4-2 to TRBJ2-7; D may be TRBD1 (5 bases). Germline loops: CDR1 LGHNA, CDR2 YNFKEQ. CDR3 length: 14 residues. Trimming shortened V by 0 bases and J by 7 bases, and 13 bases separated the two germline ends. The CDR3 loop reads CASSQDLGPGEQYF. CDR3 DNA sequence: TGTGCCAGCAGCCAAGATCTGGGGCCAGGGGAGCAGTACTTC.

V and J are TRBV29-1 and TRBJ2-7, with 8 bases fitting TRBD2. V lost 6 bases to trimming and J lost 3 bases; unmatched junction nucleotides: 7. Germline V gene sequence: CDR1 SQVTM, CDR2 ANQGSEA. The CDR3 has 13 residues. Written as DNA, the CDR3 is TGCAGCGTCCGGGAGGGCCGTGGCTACGAGCAGTACTTC. This sequence encodes CSVREGRGYEQYF.

This clone was observed many times. The J gene is TRBJ2-7, the V gene TRBV4-1, with 8 bases lining up with TRBD2. With 2 bases clipped from V and 4 bases from J, the junction kept 4 bases outside the gene matches. Germline V CDR1 and CDR2: MGHRA, YSYEKL. The CDR3 loop spans 14 amino acids. DNA of the CDR3: TGCGCCAGCAGCCAACGGGAGGGCCAGTACGAGCAGTACTTC. It is translated as CASSQREGQYEQYF.

This chain connects TRBV7-9 to TRBJ2-7, with D hard to call. Trimming took off 5 bases at V and 0 bases at J, with 8 bases between the two ends. This CDR3 is built from 13 residues. CDR1 and CDR2 (germline): SEHNR, FQNEAQ (reference sequence). The CDR3 region is CASSPTVSYEQYF. The CDR3 coding sequence is TGTGCCAGCAGCCCTACCGTCTCCTACGAGCAGTACTTC. The full variable domain, in which reference TRBV7-9 and TRBJ2-7 provide the parts outside the CDR3, is DTGVSQNPRHKITKRGQNVTFRCDPISEHNRLYWYRQTLGQGPEFLTYFQNEAQLEKSRLLSDRFSAERPKGSFSTLEIQRTEQGDSAMYLCASSPTVSYEQYFGPGTRLTVT.

J is TRBJ1-1 and V is TRBV9; D not resolved. There are 14 residues in the CDR3. With 0 bases removed from V and 1 base from J, the gap between germline ends came to 7 bases. CDR1 and CDR2 (germline): SGDLS, YYNGEE. In DNA form, the CDR3 reads TGTGCCAGCAGCGTAGTAGGGCAGAACACTGAAGCTTTCTTT. Its protein product is CASSVVGQNTEAFF.

The J gene is TRBJ2-1, the V gene TRBV29-1; D might be TRBD1 (5 bases). Looked up from germline, CDR1 is SQVTM and CDR2 is ANQGSEA. Deletions cut 6 bases from V and 0 bases from J, with 21 bases between. There are 17 residues in the CDR3. Here the CDR3 reads CSVLTITTGHSYNEQFF. The CDR3 coding sequence is TGCAGCGTGCTTACTATTACTACAGGTCACTCCTACAATGAGCAGTTCTTC.

This clone was detected only a few times. J is TRBJ2-7 and V is TRBV5-6; the D is unclear. V was trimmed by 0 bases and J by 9 bases, leaving 16 bases between them. Germline V CDR1 and CDR2: SGHDT, YYEEEE. The CDR3 sequence is 14 residues long. The CDR3: CASSLGAQSPRQYF. The CDR3 nucleotides are TGTGCCAGCAGCTTGGGGGCCCAATCGCCTCGGCAGTACTTC.

This clone has more than one count but fewer than ten. The chain combines TRBV18 with TRBJ2-1, with a tentative D call TRBD2 (6 bases). Trimming stripped 4 bases from V and 0 bases from J, with 13 bases between. Germline CDR1 is KGHSH and CDR2 is LQKENI. This CDR3 has 16 amino acids. CDR3 DNA sequence: TGTGCCAGCTCACAGGCTAGCGCCAGCTCCTACAATGAGCAGTTCTTC. This codes for CASSQASASSYNEQFF. The full variable domain, in which reference TRBV18 and TRBJ2-1 provide the parts outside the CDR3, is NAGVMQNPRHLVRRRGQEARLRCSPMKGHSHVYWYRQLPEEGLKFMVYLQKENIIDESGMPKERFSAEFPKEGPSILRIQQVVRGDSAAYFCASSQASASSYNEQFFGPGTRLTVL.

In this sample, this clone turned up a few times. The rearrangement uses TRBV9 and TRBJ2-5, with 8 positions matching TRBD1. The CDR3 loop spans 15 amino acids. Per germline, CDR1 SGDLS and CDR2 YYNGEE. The V segment lost 0 bases and the J segment 5 bases; nucleotides outside the gene matches: 6. CDR3 in amino acids: CASSVGTGGYETQYF. CDR3 DNA sequence: TGTGCCAGCAGCGTAGGAACAGGGGGATACGAGACCCAGTACTTC. Using reference TRBV9 and TRBJ2-5 for the parts outside the CDR3, the full variable domain is DSGVTQTPKHLITATGQRVTLRCSPRSGDLSVYWYQQSLDQGLQFLIQYYNGEERAKGNILERFSAQQFPDLHSELNLSSLELGDSALYFCASSVGTGGYETQYFGPGTRLLVL.

This clone was observed a few times. The rearrangement joins TRBV5-4 to TRBJ2-5, with TRBD2 identical over 13 bases. The ends lost 3 bases at V and 5 bases at J; junction bases unmatched: 7. There are 16 residues in the CDR3. Germline CDR1 and CDR2: SGHNT and YYREEE (reference sequence). Written as DNA, the CDR3 is TGTGCCAGCAGCTCCCGGACTAGCGGGAGTTTCGAGACCCAGTACTTC. This gives the protein CASSSRTSGSFETQYF.

This clone came up a few times. CDR3 DNA: TGTGCCTGGAAACCTCCGCCGAACACCGGGGAGCTGTTTTTT. Translation gives CAWKPPPNTGELFF. This chain links TRBV30 with TRBJ2-2; D not certain. CDR1 and CDR2 (germline): GTSNPN, SVGIG (reference sequence). The ends were cut back, 4 bases at V and 0 bases at J, with 9 bases in the middle. The CDR3 runs 14 residues.

This clone showed up just a few times. The J gene is TRBJ2-1, the V gene TRBV29-1; 11 bases are shared with TRBD2. Germline CDR1 reads SQVTM; CDR2 reads ANQGSEA. This CDR3 region has 16 residues. The J segment lost 4 bases and the V segment lost 2 bases, leaving 7 bases of the junction unmatched. DNA for the CDR3: TGCAGCGTTGAATCCAAGGGACTAGCGGCTTACAATGAGCAGTTCTTC. It codes for CSVESKGLAAYNEQFF.

In this sample, this clone turned up a few times. This chain connects TRBV27 to TRBJ2-6; D ambiguous. Trimming removed 3 bases at V and 0 bases at J, with 3 bases between. The CDR3 is made up of 14 amino acids. CDR1 and CDR2 from the germline V gene are MNHEY and SMNVEV (reference sequence). The CDR3 region is CASSFLSGANVLTF. CDR3 nucleotide sequence: TGTGCCAGCAGTTTCCTCTCTGGGGCCAACGTCCTGACTTTC. The full variable domain, with the rest looked up from reference TRBV27 and TRBJ2-6, is EAQVTQNPRYLITVTGKKLTVTCSQNMNHEYMSWYRQDPGLGLRQIYYSMNVEVTDKGDVPEGYKVSRKEKRNFPLILESPSPNQTSLYFCASSFLSGANVLTFGAGSRLTVL.

CDR3 protein: CAWSPMRDNEQFF. CDR3 bases: TGTGCCTGGAGTCCTATGCGGGACAATGAGCAGTTCTTC. The chain links TRBV30 to TRBJ2-1; D perhaps matches TRBD2 (5 bases). The CDR3 extends over 13 amino acids. Germline V CDR1 and CDR2: GTSNPN, SVGIG (reference sequence). The ends were cut back, 2 bases at V and 5 bases at J, with 10 bases in the middle.

This clone showed up just a few times. The V gene is TRBV7-9, the J gene TRBJ2-2, with 12 bases aligning to TRBD2. The CDR3 runs to 16 residues. Trimming cost V 3 bases and J 4 bases; bases outside gene matches: 3. Germline V gives CDR1 SEHNR, CDR2 FQNEAQ (reference sequence). DNA for the CDR3: TGTGCCAGCAGCTTTCCGGGACTAGCGGGCACCGGGGAGCTGTTTTTT. Its translation: CASSFPGLAGTGELFF. Together with reference TRBV7-9 and TRBJ2-2, the CDR3 gives the full variable domain: DTGVSQNPRHKITKRGQNVTFRCDPISEHNRLYWYRQTLGQGPEFLTYFQNEAQLEKSRLLSDRFSAERPKGSFSTLEIQRTEQGDSAMYLCASSFPGLAGTGELFFGEGSRLTVL.

This clone showed up just a few times. The J gene is TRBJ1-5, the V gene TRBV11-2, with D unresolved. Trimming removed 0 bases from V and 0 bases from J, with 12 bases in between. The CDR3 is 17 residues long. In germline, CDR1 is SGHAT, CDR2 FQNNGV. CDR3 protein: CASSLDRHTNSNQPQHF. CDR3 DNA sequence: TGTGCCAGCAGCTTAGATCGGCACACCAATAGCAATCAGCCCCAGCATTTT.

The sample holds a few counts of this clone. The CDR3: CASSLNGDMNTEAFF. In DNA, the CDR3 is TGTGCCAGCAGTTTAAACGGAGACATGAACACTGAAGCTTTCTTT. This chain joins TRBV27 and TRBJ1-1, with D hard to call. V was cut by 2 bases and J by 0 bases, with 10 bases left in between. The V gene's germline CDR1 is MNHEY and CDR2 SMNVEV (reference sequence). The CDR3 runs to 15 residues.

Only a few counts were recorded for this clone. This chain links TRBV6-5 with TRBJ1-2; D not certain. V lost 6 bases and J lost 8, with 19 bases in between. The CDR3 runs to 14 residues. The germline V gene has CDR1 MNHEY and CDR2 SVGAGI. In DNA form, the CDR3 reads TGTGCCAGCAGCTATGGAGAGGGAAAGATCGGCTACACCTTC. This translates into CASSYGEGKIGYTF.

This clone was counted only a few times. This chain links TRBV5-1 with TRBJ2-5, with a weak D call TRBD1 (6 bases). The CDR3 sequence is 15 residues long. Germline V gives CDR1 SGHRS, CDR2 YFSETQ. V lost 4 bases to trimming and J lost 5 bases, with 18 bases between them. CDR3 loop: CASSPGQSVGETQYF. In DNA, the CDR3 is TGCGCCAGCAGCCCTGGACAGTCCGTCGGGGAGACCCAGTACTTC.

This clone was found a few times. The J gene is TRBJ2-5, the V gene TRBV7-9, with 9 bases matching TRBD1. Germline CDR1 SEHNR, CDR2 FQNEAQ (reference sequence). The CDR3 length is 14 residues. V gave up 10 bases and J gave up 7 bases; unmatched junction bases: 13. The CDR3 DNA is TGTGCCATCTGGCCCGGGACAGGGAAAGGGACCCAGTACTTC. This sequence encodes CAIWPGTGKGTQYF.

Note on this clone: Other DNA sequences in this sample translate to the same CDR3. The chain is built from TRBV7-2 and TRBJ2-1; 7 nucleotides align to TRBD2. Germline CDR1 SGHTA, CDR2 FQGNSA. V lost 6 bases to trimming and J lost 1 base; unmatched junction nucleotides: 6. The CDR3 extends over 15 amino acids. The CDR3 here is CASSLAGVSYNEQFF. Here the CDR3 DNA reads TGTGCCAGCAGTTTGGCGGGAGTGTCCTACAATGAGCAGTTCTTC.

This sequence joins TRBV4-2 and TRBJ2-2, with 7 nucleotides matching TRBD1. This CDR3 has 17 residues. V gave up 2 bases and J gave up 5 bases; unmatched junction bases: 11. Germline CDR1 is LGHNA and CDR2 is YNFKEQ. Written as DNA, the CDR3 is TGTGCCAGCAGCCAACAAAGCGGACAGGCTGGGACCGGGGAGCTGTTTTTT. It codes for CASSQQSGQAGTGELFF.

This clone was counted between two and nine times. The V call is TRBV11-2, the J call TRBJ2-3; D gene unclear. The germline CDR1 and CDR2 sequences are SGHAT and FQNNGV. The CDR3 length is 16 residues. V lost 1 base, J lost 2 bases, and 13 bases lay in between. This chain's CDR3 is CASSLASTVVTDTQYF. In nucleotides, the CDR3 is TGTGCCAGCAGCTTAGCGTCAACAGTAGTCACAGATACGCAGTATTTT.

Only a few counts were recorded for this clone. The chain uses TRBV4-1 and TRBJ1-2, with D perhaps TRBD1 (5 bases). Between the trimmed V and J ends, which lost 0 bases and 7 bases, there was a span of 15 bases. The length of the CDR3 is 15 residues. Germline CDR1 is MGHRA and CDR2 is YSYEKL. CDR3 coding DNA: TGCGCCAGCAGCCAAGATCGGGACCCAAGGGGTGGCTACACCTTC. It translates to CASSQDRDPRGGYTF.

This clone came up a few times. In the same sample, other DNA sequences code for this CDR3. J is TRBJ2-7 and V is TRBV9; possibly TRBD1 or TRBD2 for D (6 bases each). Trimming took off 2 bases at V and 5 bases at J, with 17 bases between the two ends. In germline, CDR1 is SGDLS, CDR2 YYNGEE. This CDR3 has 15 residues. Here the CDR3 reads CASSVGGTNGNEQYF. In DNA, the CDR3 is TGTGCCAGCAGCGTTGGGGGGACAAACGGCAACGAGCAGTACTTC.

The rearrangement joins TRBV7-9 to TRBJ1-1; TRBD1 agrees at 8 bases. Germline lookup yields CDR1 SEHNR and CDR2 FQNEAQ (reference sequence). The V segment lost 4 bases and the J segment 5 bases; nucleotides outside the gene matches: 15. There are 17 residues in the CDR3. CDR3 DNA sequence: TGTGCCAGCAGCTCGAAAGGCGGCTACAGGGGGTGGACTGAAGCTTTCTTT. It codes for CASSSKGGYRGWTEAFF.